This T cell receptor beta chain was found in a study of cytomegalovirus exposure and HLA in healthy donors. Both 60 Vbeta primers and 13 Jbeta primers went into the PCR. The protocol was immunoSEQ multiplex PCR, while the TCRdb copy is restricted to in-frame clones and leaves out a portion. The repertoire holds a few hundred thousand clones, with roughly 80% as singletons. The CDR3 spans 11 residues. CDR1 is MNHEY, CDR2 SVGAGI, per germline. Trimming removed 7 bases at V and 5 bases at J, with 5 bases between. This receptor was obtained from a man aged 30-40 years in good health and CMV-seronegative. Sequenced material: PBMCs. The genes are TRBV6-5 and TRBJ1-4; no clear D gene. The CDR3 DNA reads TGTGCCAGCAAAGCCAATGAAAAACTGTTTTTT. Protein sequence: CASKANEKLFF.